The 27 T cell receptor beta chains below were found in one sample sequenced in a study of cytomegalovirus exposure and HLA in healthy donors. Use of 60 Vbeta and 13 Jbeta primers characterized the PCR. Assay: immunoSEQ multiplex PCR; the TCRdb copy retains only in-frame clones and omits some. The table includes 150,000 to 200,000 clones, 75% to 90% detected once. Sequencing was done on a sample of PBMCs. These receptors all stem from a man in his thirties or forties in good health and CMV-seropositive.

The rearrangement joins TRBV5-4 to TRBJ2-3, with TRBD2 identical over 14 bases. The CDR3 has 15 amino acids. Per germline, CDR1 SGHNT and CDR2 YYREEE (reference sequence). V lost 5 bases to trimming and J lost 6 bases; unmatched junction nucleotides: 5. DNA of the CDR3: TGTGCCAGCAGGACCGGACTAGCGGGAGGTGATACGCAGTATTTT. Translating gives CASRTGLAGGDTQYF.

The chain employs TRBV15 and TRBJ1-1; D unclear. The length of the CDR3 is 16 residues. Looked up from germline, CDR1 is LNHNV and CDR2 is YYDKDF (reference sequence). The V end lost 0 bases, the J end lost 0 bases, and 11 bases lay between the germline ends. This CDR3 reads CATSRDRYSMNTEAFF. CDR3 sequence (DNA): TGTGCCACCAGCAGAGATAGGTACAGCATGAACACTGAAGCTTTCTTT.

The chain couples TRBV5-1 to TRBJ2-2; tentative D call: TRBD1 (5 bases). CDR3 size: 15 residues. V lost 4 bases and J 4 bases, leaving 14 bases between the germline ends. CDR1 is SGHRS and CDR2 is YFSETQ in the germline V gene. The CDR3 coding sequence is TGCGCCAGCAGCCGTGGACAAGATGGCACCGGGGAGCTGTTTTTT. Translation gives CASSRGQDGTGELFF.

This chain links TRBV11-2 with TRBJ1-2; 7 bases are a match to TRBD1. The V gene end was trimmed by 0 bases and the J gene end by 2 bases; junction bases not matched to a gene: 3. This CDR3 has 15 amino acids. Germline-derived CDR1 and CDR2 are SGHAT and FQNNGV. CDR3: CASSLEKGANYGYTF. CDR3 DNA sequence: TGTGCCAGCAGCTTAGAGAAGGGGGCCAACTATGGCTACACCTTC.

The rearrangement joins TRBV5-1 to TRBJ2-5; D unclear. V was clipped by 0 bases and J by 5 bases, with 8 bases between them. Germline loops: CDR1 SGHRS, CDR2 YFSETQ. The CDR3 is made up of 13 amino acids. This chain's CDR3 is CASSLGSYETQYF. The CDR3 DNA reads TGCGCCAGCAGCTTGGGGAGCTACGAGACCCAGTACTTC.

This clone was found once. The V and J genes are TRBV19 and TRBJ2-3, with D tentatively TRBD1 (5 bases). Germline V gives CDR1 LNHDA, CDR2 SQIVND (reference sequence). Trimming stripped 3 bases from V and 1 base from J, with 8 bases between. CDR3 size: 14 residues. The CDR3 spells CASSMQGGTDTQYF. In nucleotides, the CDR3 is TGTGCCAGTAGTATGCAGGGCGGCACAGATACGCAGTATTTT.

The chain couples TRBV7-9 to TRBJ2-4; weak D call: TRBD1 (6 bases). CDR1 is SEHNR and CDR2 is FQNEAQ in the germline V gene (reference sequence). CDR3 length equals 18 residues. Trimming removed 3 bases at V and 0 bases at J, with 18 bases between. CDR3 sequence (DNA): TGTGCCAGCAGCTTCACACTTACAGGGCGAGGAGCCAAAAACATTCAGTACTTC. Translating gives CASSFTLTGRGAKNIQYF.

V gene TRBV7-8 combines with J gene TRBJ2-3, with 7 bases lining up with TRBD2. The germline V gene encodes CDR1 SGHVS and CDR2 FQNEAQ. The V gene end was trimmed by 10 bases and the J gene end by 2 bases; junction bases not matched to a gene: 9. CDR3 length: 14 amino acids. The CDR3 region is CATTPSGNTDTQYF. The CDR3 region has the DNA TGTGCCACCACGCCGAGCGGGAACACAGATACGCAGTATTTT.

This chain uses TRBV6-1 with TRBJ2-3; 9 bases agree with TRBD2. Germline V lookup: CDR1 MNHNS, CDR2 SASEGT. The CDR3 is 16 amino acids. V gave up 3 bases and J gave up 1 base; unmatched junction bases: 5. CDR3 region: CASSDQPSGGTDTQYF. CDR3 nucleotide sequence: TGTGCCAGCAGTGATCAGCCTAGCGGGGGCACAGATACGCAGTATTTT.

This clone was seen more than once but under ten times. This chain links TRBV10-2 with TRBJ1-1; perhaps TRBD1 as D (5 bases). The V gene's germline CDR1 is WSHSY and CDR2 SAAADI. CDR3 length: 14 residues. V was pared by 0 bases and J by 10 bases, with 15 bases between. The CDR3 region has the DNA TGCGCCAGCAGTGAGTCGGACACCGGTGGTGGAGCTTTCTTT. Its protein product is CASSESDTGGGAFF.

The DNA of the CDR3 is TGTGCCAGCAGTCAAGGGGGCCAGTTTGGAAACACCATATATTTT. It encodes CASSQGGQFGNTIYF. The rearrangement joins TRBV27 to TRBJ1-3, with 7 positions matching TRBD1. This CDR3 has 15 residues. With 5 bases clipped from V and 3 bases from J, the junction kept 7 bases outside the gene matches. CDR1 and CDR2 (germline): MNHEY, SMNVEV (reference sequence).

This clone was recorded a few times. The chain couples TRBV15 to TRBJ1-1; TRBD1 is a possible D gene (5 bases). The germline V and J ends were trimmed by 5 bases and 0 bases, with 16 bases remaining between them. CDR3 length: 16 amino acids. Germline CDR1 reads LNHNV; CDR2 reads YYDKDF (reference sequence). DNA of the CDR3: TGTGCCACCAGCGGTCCCCAGGGCGCTATGAACACTGAAGCTTTCTTT. Protein: CATSGPQGAMNTEAFF.

V usage is TRBV27 and J usage is TRBJ1-2; tentatively, D is TRBD1 (6 bases). V lost 6 bases and J lost 8, with 16 bases in between. Germline values: CDR1 MNHEY, CDR2 SMNVEV (reference sequence). The CDR3 extends over 13 amino acids. The DNA for the CDR3 is TGTGCCAGCAGCCTACAGGGTATTAGCGGCTACACCTTC. This translates into CASSLQGISGYTF.

This clone was seen a handful of times. The chain has TRBV19 and TRBJ1-2; possible D gene TRBD1, 6 bases. CDR1 is LNHDA and CDR2 is SQIVND in the germline V gene (reference sequence). The V end lost 0 bases, the J end lost 10 bases, and 9 bases lay between the germline ends. CDR3 length: 12 residues. In DNA form, the CDR3 reads TGTGCCAGTAGTATAGATGGGGGCTACTACACCTTC. As protein: CASSIDGGYYTF.

The rearrangement uses TRBV10-3 and TRBJ2-3, with TRBD1 matching over 11 bases. Germline CDR1 ENHRY, CDR2 SYGVKD. This CDR3 is 16 amino acids long. Trimming took 0 bases from V and 4 from J; bases not matched to a gene: 3. The CDR3 nucleotides are TGTGCCATCAGTGAGTCGAGGACAGGGGGCCCAGATACGCAGTATTTT. The encoded protein is CAISESRTGGPDTQYF.

This clone came up a few times. The chain combines TRBV25-1 with TRBJ2-2; D possibly corresponds to TRBD1 (5 bases). The CDR3 runs to 17 residues. V lost 1 base to trimming and J lost 2 bases, with 14 bases between them. Germline-derived CDR1 and CDR2 are MGHDK and SYGVNS. CDR3 bases: TGTGCCAGCAGTGAATTGGCAGGGCACGTAAACACCGGGGAGCTGTTTTTT. Translation: CASSELAGHVNTGELFF.

This sequence joins TRBV30 and TRBJ1-1; maybe TRBD1 (5 bases). Germline lookup yields CDR1 GTSNPN and CDR2 SVGIG (reference sequence). The ends were cut back, 1 base at V and 11 bases at J, with 11 bases in the middle. The CDR3 spans 11 residues. The CDR3 nucleotides are TGTGCCTGGAGTGAGACAGTGTGGGCTTTCTTT. The encoded protein is CAWSETVWAFF.

This chain connects TRBV4-3 to TRBJ1-3; D is uncertain. CDR3 size: 17 residues. Trimming pared 1 base from V and 0 bases from J, leaving 13 bases between. The germline V gene has CDR1 LGHNA and CDR2 YSLEER. The CDR3 nucleotides read TGCGCCAGCAGCCAAGCCCCCGGAGGGATCTCTGGAAACACCATATATTTT. Its protein product is CASSQAPGGISGNTIYF.

This chain connects TRBV30 to TRBJ1-5; D remains unclear. This CDR3 is built from 13 residues. The germline gives CDR1 GTSNPN, CDR2 SVGIG (reference sequence). Between the trimmed V and J ends, which lost 2 bases and 7 bases, there was a span of 12 bases. The CDR3 DNA is TGTGCCTGGAGTCCCGGCGGGGTGCAGCCCCAGCATTTT. Its translation is CAWSPGGVQPQHF.

Notes on this clone: Additional DNA sequences in this sample encode the identical CDR3. This chain links TRBV10-1 with TRBJ1-1, with 8 bases matching TRBD1. This CDR3 comprises 13 residues. J lost 9 bases, V lost 2 bases, and 5 bases had no gene match. The V gene's germline CDR1 is WNHNN and CDR2 SYGVQD (reference sequence). The CDR3 DNA reads as TGCGCCAGCAGTGAGCCGGACAGGGATAAAGCTTTCTTT. This sequence encodes CASSEPDRDKAFF.

The chain uses TRBV9 and TRBJ2-5; 10 positions agree with TRBD2. CDR1 and CDR2 (germline): SGDLS, YYNGEE. Trimming cost V 4 bases and J 2 bases; bases outside gene matches: 5. This CDR3 contains 15 residues. The CDR3 loop reads CASSPGLAEQETQYF. The CDR3 region has the DNA TGTGCCAGCAGCCCTGGACTAGCGGAACAAGAGACCCAGTACTTC.

V usage is TRBV2 and J usage is TRBJ1-2, with D unresolved. CDR3 length equals 13 residues. CDR1 SNHLY and CDR2 FYNNEI come from the germline V gene. Deletions cut 3 bases from V and 7 bases from J, with 12 bases between. For the CDR3, the DNA is TGTGCCAGCAGTGATAGAGGGAACGGTGGCTACACCTTC. Its protein product is CASSDRGNGGYTF.

Written as DNA, the CDR3 is TGTGCCAGCAGCTACGGACTAGCGGGGAATACGGGTGAGCAGTTCTTC. Its protein is CASSYGLAGNTGEQFF. J is TRBJ2-1 and V is TRBV9; 12 bases agree with TRBD2. CDR1 is SGDLS, CDR2 YYNGEE, per germline. This CDR3 has 16 residues. V shed 4 bases and J 9 bases; nucleotides not matched to a gene: 11.

The gene calls are TRBV18 and TRBJ2-5; TRBD2 agrees at 13 bases. Germline loops: CDR1 KGHSH, CDR2 LQKENI. The CDR3 extends over 20 amino acids. Trimming removed 4 bases from V and 2 bases from J; junction bases left unmatched: 16. Here the CDR3 reads CASSRRLAGGLLYPQETQYF. CDR3 in DNA: TGTGCCAGCTCACGGCGACTAGCGGGGGGACTTCTATATCCTCAAGAGACCCAGTACTTC.

The rearrangement joins TRBV29-1 to TRBJ1-2, with a weak D call TRBD1 (5 bases). The CDR3 has 13 amino acids. Germline V gene lookup returns CDR1 SQVTM and CDR2 ANQGSEA. V dropped 1 base and J dropped 2 bases, with 8 bases sitting between them. CDR3 DNA: TGCAGCGTTGAAGGTCACAGGAACTATGGCTACACCTTC. It yields the protein CSVEGHRNYGYTF.

The genes are TRBV9 and TRBJ2-3; 10 bases fit TRBD2. V shed 0 bases and J 0 bases; nucleotides not matched to a gene: 7. The CDR3 runs 18 residues. In germline, CDR1 is SGDLS, CDR2 YYNGEE. CDR3 in DNA: TGTGCCAGCAGCGTAGGCGCTAGCGGGAGAACGAGCACAGATACGCAGTATTTT. This gives the protein CASSVGASGRTSTDTQYF.

The rearrangement joins TRBV13 to TRBJ2-3; no clear D. V was cut by 4 bases and J by 0 bases, with 8 bases left in between. CDR3 length: 14 amino acids. Germline-derived CDR1 and CDR2 are PRHDT and FYEKMQ (reference sequence). CDR3 loop: CASSSLTSTDTQYF. The CDR3, as DNA: TGTGCCAGCAGCTCTCTGACTAGCACAGATACGCAGTATTTT.